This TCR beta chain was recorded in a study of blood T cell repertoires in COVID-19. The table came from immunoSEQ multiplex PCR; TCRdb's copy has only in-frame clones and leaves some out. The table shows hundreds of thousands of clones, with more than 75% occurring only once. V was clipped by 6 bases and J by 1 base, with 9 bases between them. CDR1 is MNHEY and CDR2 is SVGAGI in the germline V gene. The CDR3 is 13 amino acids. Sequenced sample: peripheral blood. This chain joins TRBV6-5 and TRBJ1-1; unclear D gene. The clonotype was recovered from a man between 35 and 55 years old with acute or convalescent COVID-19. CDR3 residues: CASRNNRNTEAFF. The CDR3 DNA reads TGTGCCAGCAGGAATAACAGGAACACTGAAGCTTTCTTT.